This T cell receptor (beta chain) was captured by sequencing in a study of PD-L1 blockade in urothelial cancer. The CDR3 is made up of 16 amino acids. Germline V gene lookup returns CDR1 LNHDA and CDR2 SQIVND (reference sequence). The V segment lost 5 bases and the J segment 1 base; nucleotides outside the gene matches: 8. The time point is: pretreatment peripheral blood. A total of 1 to 8 samples per patient were collected pretreatment and on-treatment. Libraries were prepared by immunoSEQ multiplex PCR; TCRdb keeps only in-frame clonotypes and omits some of them. The sample comprises 130,000 or so clones, 84% of which are singletons, and 2.5% to 4% rests with the top ten.

The chain combines TRBV19 with TRBJ2-1; 7 bases align to TRBD1. The clonotype originates from a man aged 45 to 65 with urothelial cancer. The sample was PBMCs, taken around atezolizumab (anti-PD-L1) treatment. CDR3 in amino acids: CASSAYDRASYNEQFF. The CDR3 DNA is TGTGCCAGTAGTGCCTATGACAGGGCGTCCTACAATGAGCAGTTCTTC.